This TCR beta chain was recorded in a study of ipilimumab plus nivolumab after autologous stem cell transplantation. Across the whole study: DLBCL patients had primary refractory or relapsed disease.

TCRdb keeps only in-frame clones here, not all; method: immunoSEQ multiplex PCR. Here the sample spans about 10,000 clones, 78% being singletons. Remarks on this clone: The antigen is not known.

Checkpoint therapy with ipilimumab 1 mg/kg began 14 to 28 days after transplant. General study points: Authors suggest TCR repertoire, Treg phenotype and gut microbiota support further study.

The origin of this receptor is a male donor with diffuse large B-cell lymphoma. Sequenced here: PBMCs, sampled in a trial of ipilimumab plus nivolumab as post-transplant consolidation.

In DNA, the CDR3 is TGTGCCAGCAGTTACGGGGACAATCAGCCCCAGCATTTT. Its protein is CASSYGDNQPQHF. The chain has TRBV6-5 and TRBJ1-5; D is uncertain. V gave up 2 bases and J gave up 3 bases, with 5 bases separating them. Germline V gives CDR1 MNHEY, CDR2 SVGAGI. This CDR3 is 13 amino acids long.